The TCR beta chain described here comes from a study of beta chain features in type 1 diabetes. TCRB transcripts that were expressed got sequenced, as all of the isolated RNA had been reverse transcribed. TCRdb's copy holds only in-frame clones and misses some; the assay was immunoSEQ multiplex PCR. The repertoire consists of about 700,000 clones, with 13% occurring once and the leading ten covering less than 0.025%. Purity exceeded 95% in all sorted populations. The CDR3 has 15 amino acids. V was clipped by 2 bases and J by 3 bases, with 14 bases between them. Germline assignment: CDR1 SQVTM and CDR2 ANQGSEA. Broader study findings: All four CD4+ subsets from Type 1 diabetes patients carried moderately but significantly shorter TCRB CDR3s. The study found that naive, central memory and Treg TCRB repertoires appeared more similar in patients than in healthy donors. The study found fewer insertions and more deletions at VDJ junctions in type 1 diabetes patients.

This clone has more than one count but fewer than ten. Its cognate antigen is unknown. Sequences were obtained from naive CD4+ T cells from blood. This clonotype was obtained from a man in his late teens or twenties with type 1 diabetes. The chain combines TRBV29-1 with TRBJ2-1, with D perhaps TRBD2 (7 bases). CDR3 protein: CSVENAGARYNEQFF. The CDR3 coding sequence is TGCAGCGTTGAAAACGCGGGGGCCCGCTACAATGAGCAGTTCTTC.